This T cell receptor (beta chain) was identified during a study of T cell responses to AZD1222 COVID-19 vaccine. Study observations and caveats: Spike-specific TCR breadth and depth were elevated following two AZD1222 doses.

A word on this clone: Its antigen is as yet unknown.

This CDR3 is 20 amino acids long. The ends were cut back, 3 bases at V and 7 bases at J, with 33 bases in the middle. Germline-derived CDR1 and CDR2 are MDHEN and SYDVKM. The repertoire was sequenced with immunoSEQ multiplex PCR; TCRdb's copy has only in-frame clones and lacks some. The sample has about 190,000 clones; over 80% are singletons. The receptor was isolated from an adult in good health. This chain links TRBV28 with TRBJ1-2; no reliable D call. Sample: peripheral blood, taken on day 0 of AZD1222 vaccination. The CDR3 here is CASSFRYGHNPHPGPGGYTF. The CDR3 region has the DNA TGTGCCAGCAGTTTTAGGTACGGGCACAATCCCCATCCCGGGCCCGGTGGCTACACCTTC.